The 27 T cell receptor beta chains reported below all come from one sample, sequenced in a study of cytomegalovirus exposure and HLA in healthy donors (dated by TCRdb to 2015 to 2018). The library was built by means of the immunoSEQ multiplex PCR assay. For the multiplex PCR, a mixture combining 60 forward primers for TCR Vbeta segments and 13 reverse primers for TCR Jbeta segments was used. Drawn from immuneACCESS, this table holds only the in-frame rearrangements with V and J called that TCRdb kept. Clones are partly lost; checked studies trace under half to an unresolved V gene and leave the rest unexplained. This sample holds approximately 220,000 clones; around four fifths were observed only once. 0.71% of the sample comes from the top ten. Input material: PBMCs. These receptors were taken from a boy aged 2-15 years in good health and CMV-seronegative.

This chain connects TRBV5-6 to TRBJ2-7; 9 nucleotides line up with TRBD2. The CDR3 loop spans 16 amino acids. The V gene end was trimmed by 0 bases and the J gene end by 2 bases; junction bases not matched to a gene: 6. The V gene's germline CDR1 is SGHDT and CDR2 YYEEEE. CDR3 loop: CASSLAFAGGPYEQYF. CDR3 nucleotides: TGTGCCAGCAGCTTGGCCTTCGCGGGAGGGCCCTACGAGCAGTACTTC.

Regarding this clone: An end of the junction does not agree with germline; a read error may underlie this. The chain links TRBV7-7 to TRBJ1-2, with TRBD1 identical over 7 bases. The CDR3 has 13 residues. CDR1 and CDR2 from the germline V gene are SSHAT and FNYEAQ (reference sequence). In nucleotides, the CDR3 is TGTGCTAGCAGACTGACAGGGTTCTGGGGCTACACCTTC. Its translation is CASRLTGFWGYTF.

This rearrangement joins TRBV5-1 to TRBJ2-3, with a possible D match to TRBD1 (5 bases). This CDR3 spans 15 amino acids. The V and J ends lost 3 bases and 2 bases respectively, with 13 bases between them. Germline CDR1 is SGHRS and CDR2 is YFSETQ. The CDR3 nucleotides read TGCGCCAGCAGCTCCTATCAGGGTTCCACAGATACGCAGTATTTT. As protein: CASSSYQGSTDTQYF.

This chain links TRBV18 with TRBJ2-2; TRBD1 agrees at 7 bases. The germline gives CDR1 KGHSH, CDR2 LQKENI. V was clipped by 3 bases and J by 1 base; unmatched bases: 5. This CDR3 has 16 residues. This chain's CDR3 is CASSPRGQQNTGELFF. The DNA of the CDR3 is TGTGCCAGCTCACCCCGGGGACAGCAGAACACCGGGGAGCTGTTTTTT.

This sequence joins TRBV5-5 and TRBJ2-7; 12 bases align to TRBD1. The CDR3 has 16 residues. Trimming at V came to 4 bases and at J to 5 bases, leaving 10 bases not matched to a gene. Germline V gene sequence: CDR1 SGHKS, CDR2 YYEKEE (reference sequence). DNA for the CDR3: TGTGCCAGCAGCCGACAACCGGGACAGGGGGCGAACGAGCAGTACTTC. It encodes CASSRQPGQGANEQYF.

The rearrangement links TRBV27 to TRBJ1-2, with 7 bases aligning to TRBD1. This CDR3 has 15 amino acids. CDR1 and CDR2 (germline): MNHEY, SMNVEV (reference sequence). J lost 4 bases, V lost 6 bases, and 11 bases had no gene match. CDR3 residues: CASRVTGVGGYGYTF. CDR3 DNA sequence: TGTGCCAGCAGGGTCACAGGGGTGGGGGGCTATGGCTACACCTTC.

V gene TRBV11-2 combines with J gene TRBJ2-2; D is unclear. V dropped 1 base and J dropped 6 bases, with 3 bases sitting between them. CDR3 size: 12 residues. Germline V CDR1 and CDR2: SGHAT, FQNNGV. CDR3 nucleotide sequence: TGTGCCAGCAGCTTAGGAGCCGGGGAGCTGTTTTTT. Protein sequence: CASSLGAGELFF.

The rearrangement links TRBV9 to TRBJ1-1; D is perhaps TRBD1 (6 bases). CDR1 is SGDLS, CDR2 YYNGEE, per germline. CDR3 length: 16 amino acids. Deletions cut 3 bases from V and 5 bases from J, with 20 bases between. The CDR3 reads CASSDGPGGDGTEAFF. The DNA of the CDR3 is TGTGCCAGCAGCGATGGGCCGGGGGGCGATGGGACTGAAGCTTTCTTT.

The V and J genes are TRBV19 and TRBJ1-1; 7 bases are a match to TRBD1. Per the germline V gene, CDR1 is LNHDA and CDR2 is SQIVND (reference sequence). The J segment lost 4 bases and the V segment lost 5 bases, leaving 4 bases of the junction unmatched. The CDR3 runs 13 residues. The CDR3 loop is CASSATGPTEAFF. The DNA for the CDR3 is TGTGCCAGTAGTGCGACAGGGCCCACTGAAGCTTTCTTT.

The chain uses TRBV7-3 and TRBJ1-1, with TRBD1 matching 7 bases. J gave up 3 bases and V 5 bases, and 6 bases lay outside the gene matches. From germline, CDR1 is SGHTA and CDR2 FQGTGA. The CDR3 totals 14 residues. DNA of the CDR3: TGTGCCAGCAGCCCTACGCAGGGGGACACTGAAGCTTTCTTT. Translation: CASSPTQGDTEAFF.

The J gene is TRBJ2-1, the V gene TRBV9; 7 bases line up with TRBD2. V lost 3 bases to trimming and J lost 8 bases; unmatched junction nucleotides: 8. In germline, CDR1 is SGDLS, CDR2 YYNGEE. The CDR3 covers 14 residues. The CDR3 DNA follows: TGTGCCAGCAGCGGGGCGGGGGAAGTCCATGAGCAGTTCTTC. It translates to CASSGAGEVHEQFF.

Points on this clone: Its ends do not fully match the called genes, so a read error is possible. This chain joins TRBV7-2 and TRBJ1-5; D is undetermined. CDR1 is SGHTA and CDR2 is FQGNSA in the germline V gene. The CDR3 is 15 residues long. The CDR3 sequence is CASNLIAHSNQPQHF. The CDR3 DNA is TGTGCCAGCAACTTAATTGCACATAGCAATCAGCCCCAGCATTTT.

The chain employs TRBV11-3 and TRBJ2-3, with a weak D call TRBD2 (5 bases). V was cut by 0 bases and J by 4 bases, with 11 bases left in between. From germline, CDR1 is SGHNT and CDR2 YENEEA. This CDR3 region has 15 residues. CDR3 sequence: CASSLEGGLSDTQYF. CDR3 DNA sequence: TGTGCCAGCAGCTTAGAAGGAGGACTCTCAGATACGCAGTATTTT.

The gene calls are TRBV14 and TRBJ1-2; 7 nucleotides agree with TRBD1. In germline, CDR1 is SGHDN, CDR2 FVKESK. Losses at the gene ends were 4 bases for V and 4 bases for J; bases not matched to a gene: 3. This CDR3 comprises 13 residues. Here the CDR3 reads CASSRQGSYGYTF. The CDR3 DNA follows: TGTGCCAGCAGCCGACAGGGATCCTATGGCTACACCTTC.

This clone has a single count. DNA for the CDR3: TGTGCCAGTGAGACTAGCGGGAGGGCCGGCAATGAGCAGTTCTTC. This sequence encodes CASETSGRAGNEQFF. V usage is TRBV19 and J usage is TRBJ2-1, with 14 bases that match TRBD2. This CDR3 is built from 15 residues. Germline-derived CDR1 and CDR2 are LNHDA and SQIVND (reference sequence). Trimming cost V 8 bases and J 6 bases; bases outside gene matches: 6.

DNA of the CDR3: TGTGCCAGCAGCTCGGCTAGTGAGCAGTTCTTC. Encoded protein: CASSSASEQFF. V and J are TRBV5-6 and TRBJ2-1; D remains unclear. Germline CDR1 is SGHDT and CDR2 is YYEEEE. CDR3 length: 11 amino acids. Trimming removed 3 bases from V and 9 bases from J, with 7 bases in between.

Of note for this clone: This CDR3 is also generated by other DNA sequences in the sample. The genes are TRBV5-1 and TRBJ2-5; 13 bases agree with TRBD2. CDR3 length: 16 amino acids. The germline CDR1 and CDR2 sequences are SGHRS and YFSETQ. Unmatched junction bases numbered 8, after V lost 4 bases and J lost 5 bases. The DNA for the CDR3 is TGCGCCAGCAGCGCCGGACTAGCGGGAGCTGGGGAGACCCAGTACTTC. Translation: CASSAGLAGAGETQYF.

This chain connects TRBV7-9 to TRBJ2-5, with 8 bases identical to TRBD2. CDR1 SEHNR and CDR2 FQNEAQ come from the germline V gene (reference sequence). This CDR3 contains 16 residues. V was pared by 5 bases and J by 2 bases, with 10 bases of the junction left unmatched. The CDR3, as DNA: TGTGCCAGCAGCCTGTCGGGAGGGGGGCGGCAAGAGACCCAGTACTTC. This codes for CASSLSGGGRQETQYF. Full variable domain (outside the CDR3, taken from reference TRBV7-9 and TRBJ2-5): DTGVSQNPRHKITKRGQNVTFRCDPISEHNRLYWYRQTLGQGPEFLTYFQNEAQLEKSRLLSDRFSAERPKGSFSTLEIQRTEQGDSAMYLCASSLSGGGRQETQYFGPGTRLLVL.

The CDR3 sequence: CASSYTGKGTEAFF. CDR3 in DNA: TGTGCCAGCAGTTACACCGGAAAGGGGACTGAAGCTTTCTTT. The V call is TRBV6-5, the J call TRBJ1-1; perhaps TRBD1 as D (5 bases). The CDR3 has 14 residues. V gave up 2 bases and J gave up 5 bases, with 12 bases separating them. CDR1 and CDR2 (germline): MNHEY, SVGAGI.

The chain is built from TRBV7-9 and TRBJ2-2; 10 nucleotides agree with TRBD2. The germline V gene has CDR1 SEHNR and CDR2 FQNEAQ (reference sequence). Germline trimming cut 6 bases from V and 4 bases from J; bases unmatched to any gene: 11. The CDR3 covers 17 residues. The CDR3 reads CASSLPGLASTTGELFF. In DNA form, the CDR3 reads TGTGCCAGCAGTTTGCCGGGACTAGCGTCGACCACCGGGGAGCTGTTTTTT.

Note on this clone: The junction departs from germline at one end; a sequencing error may be responsible. The chain uses TRBV7-9 and TRBJ2-1; D uncertain. Germline V CDR1 and CDR2: SEHNR, FQNEAQ (reference sequence). The CDR3 has 14 amino acids. The CDR3 DNA sequence: TGTGCCAGCAGCATAGCCATAGATTCGGATGAGCAGTTCTTC. Its translation: CASSIAIDSDEQFF.

V is TRBV7-8 and J is TRBJ2-5; perhaps TRBD1 as D (5 bases). Germline loops: CDR1 SGHVS, CDR2 FQNEAQ. Trimming shortened V by 1 base and J by 5 bases, and 11 bases separated the two germline ends. The CDR3 consists of 14 residues. This chain's CDR3 is CASSLVAGPETQYF. The CDR3 DNA follows: TGTGCCAGCAGCTTAGTGGCAGGGCCCGAGACCCAGTACTTC.

The chain joins TRBV7-8 to TRBJ2-5; D possibly corresponds to TRBD1 (6 bases). With 5 bases removed from V and 2 bases from J, the gap between germline ends came to 9 bases. The CDR3 covers 13 residues. CDR1 and CDR2 (germline): SGHVS, FQNEAQ. The CDR3 sequence: CASSLGQQETQYF. For the CDR3, the DNA is TGTGCCAGCAGCCTTGGACAGCAAGAGACCCAGTACTTC.

The chain has TRBV30 and TRBJ2-3; 12 positions agree with TRBD1. Germline CDR1 GTSNPN, CDR2 SVGIG (reference sequence). Trimming cost V 3 bases and J 6 bases; bases outside gene matches: 4. The CDR3 runs to 14 residues. The CDR3 spells CAWRPGQGADTQYF. CDR3 nucleotides: TGTGCCTGGAGACCGGGACAGGGGGCGGATACGCAGTATTTT.

The chain couples TRBV4-1 to TRBJ2-5; TRBD2 is a possible D gene (5 bases). V lost 1 base to trimming and J lost 5 bases, with 14 bases between them. CDR3 length equals 15 residues. The germline CDR1 and CDR2 sequences are MGHRA and YSYEKL. The CDR3 reads CASSQVVSPGETQYF. The CDR3 bases are TGCGCCAGCAGCCAAGTTGTCTCCCCGGGGGAGACCCAGTACTTC.

The rearrangement links TRBV2 to TRBJ2-1; 12 bases are a match to TRBD2. This CDR3 is built from 15 residues. The junction had 8 bases not matched to a gene; V was cut back by 6 bases and J by 8 bases. Germline CDR1 and CDR2: SNHLY and FYNNEI. DNA for the CDR3: TGTGCCAGCAGGCCGACTAGCGGGAGAAGGTATGAGCAGTTCTTC. Its translation: CASRPTSGRRYEQFF. Supplemented by reference TRBV2 and TRBJ2-1, the full variable domain reads EPEVTQTPSHQVTQMGQEVILRCVPISNHLYFYWYRQILGQKVEFLVSFYNNEISEKSEIFDDQFSVERPDGSNFTLKIRSTKLEDSAMYFCASRPTSGRRYEQFFGPGTRLTVL.

The rearrangement joins TRBV5-1 to TRBJ1-6; 10 bases agree with TRBD1. V trimming: 0 bases; J trimming: 9 bases; junction bases outside the gene matches: 3. CDR1 SGHRS and CDR2 YFSETQ come from the germline V gene. The CDR3 covers 15 residues. Here the CDR3 reads CASSLADRGLSPLHF. The CDR3 DNA is TGCGCCAGCAGCTTGGCCGACAGGGGGCTTTCACCCCTCCACTTT.